This T cell receptor beta chain was captured in a study of naive and memory T cell subsets. The beta constant-region primer was an equimolar mix of two oligonucleotides covering TRBC1 and TRBC2. Four rounds of PCR amplified the ligated cDNA using nested alpha and beta constant-region primers plus SP2. The cDNA 3' end received a ligated single-stranded oligonucleotide carrying the SP2 primer and a 12-nucleotide UMI. TCRdb recomputed calls from the UMI-ligation and nested PCR reads with MiXCR, one row per CDR3 protein. The sample shows about 160,000 distinct CDR3 sequences, 20% to 25% of them seen only once. Study conclusions and caveats: There was no ground truth to check naive and memory subset results. Possibly reflecting memory cells re-expressing CD45RA, a few larger clonotypes occurred in naive repertoires, especially CD8. In naive cells, over 85% of TCR sequences were seen only once.

This clonotype was seen many times. As yet, its antigen is unknown. This sequence originates from a human donor in good health. The sequenced sample consisted of naive CD4+ T cells from blood.

CDR3 nucleotides: TGTGCCAGCAGGGGAGACAGGGGAACCTACAATGAGCAGTTCTTC. It codes for CASRGDRGTYNEQFF. V and J are TRBV6-1 and TRBJ2-1; TRBD1 agrees at 8 bases. The germline V gene encodes CDR1 MNHNS and CDR2 SASEGT. V trimming: 6 bases; J trimming: 2 bases; junction bases outside the gene matches: 6. The CDR3 sequence is 15 residues long.